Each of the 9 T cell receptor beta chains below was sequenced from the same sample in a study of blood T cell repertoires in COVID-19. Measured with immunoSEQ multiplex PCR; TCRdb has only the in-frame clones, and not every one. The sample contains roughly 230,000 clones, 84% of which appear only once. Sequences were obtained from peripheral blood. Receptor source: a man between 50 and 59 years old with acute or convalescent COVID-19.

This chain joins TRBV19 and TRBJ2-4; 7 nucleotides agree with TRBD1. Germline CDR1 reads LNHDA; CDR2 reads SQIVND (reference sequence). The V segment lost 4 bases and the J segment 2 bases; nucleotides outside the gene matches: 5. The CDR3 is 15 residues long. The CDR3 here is CASSKGTVPKNIQYF. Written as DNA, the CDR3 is TGTGCCAGTAGTAAAGGGACAGTCCCCAAAAACATTCAGTACTTC.

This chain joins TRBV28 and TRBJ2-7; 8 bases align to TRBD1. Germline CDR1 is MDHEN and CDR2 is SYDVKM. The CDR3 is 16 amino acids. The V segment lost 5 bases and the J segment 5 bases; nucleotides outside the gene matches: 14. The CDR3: CASSPLPGQGLHEQYF. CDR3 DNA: TGTGCCAGCAGTCCCTTACCCGGACAGGGCCTCCACGAGCAGTACTTC.

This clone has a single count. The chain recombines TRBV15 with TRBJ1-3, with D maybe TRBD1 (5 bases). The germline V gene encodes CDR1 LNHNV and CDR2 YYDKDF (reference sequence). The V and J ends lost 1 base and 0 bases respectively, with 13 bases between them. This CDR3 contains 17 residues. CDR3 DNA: TGTGCCACCAGCAGAGGCGATTTTGGGGCCTCTGGAAACACCATATATTTT. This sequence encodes CATSRGDFGASGNTIYF.

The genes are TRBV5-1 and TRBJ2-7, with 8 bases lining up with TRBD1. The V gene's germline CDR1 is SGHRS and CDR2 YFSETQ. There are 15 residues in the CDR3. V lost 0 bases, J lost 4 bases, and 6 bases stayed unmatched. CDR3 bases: TGCGCCAGCAGCTTGGAGGCAGGGGGCTGGTACGAGCAGTACTTC. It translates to CASSLEAGGWYEQYF.

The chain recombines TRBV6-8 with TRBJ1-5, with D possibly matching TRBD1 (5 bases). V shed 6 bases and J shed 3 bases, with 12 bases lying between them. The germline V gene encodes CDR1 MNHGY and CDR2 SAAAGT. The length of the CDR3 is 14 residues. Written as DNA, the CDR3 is TGTGCCAGCAGGAAACGGACAAACAATCAGCCCCAGCATTTT. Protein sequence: CASRKRTNNQPQHF.

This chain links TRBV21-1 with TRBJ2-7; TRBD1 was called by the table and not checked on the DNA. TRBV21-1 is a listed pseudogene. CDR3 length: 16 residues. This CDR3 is CASSVRDRGHSYEQYF. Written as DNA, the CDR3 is TGTGCCAGCAGCGTCCGGGACAGGGGGCACTCCTACGAGCAGTACTTC.

The CDR3 sequence: CASSPRENTGELFF. The CDR3 DNA reads as TGTGCCAGCAGCCCGCGGGAAAACACCGGGGAGCTGTTTTTT. The rearrangement uses TRBV3-1 (or the pseudogene TRBV3-2) and TRBJ2-2, with D possibly matching TRBD2 (6 bases). The germline V gene encodes CDR1 LGHDT and CDR2 YNNKEL (reference sequence). The CDR3 loop spans 14 amino acids. The ends were cut back, 4 bases at V and 2 bases at J, with 8 bases in the middle.

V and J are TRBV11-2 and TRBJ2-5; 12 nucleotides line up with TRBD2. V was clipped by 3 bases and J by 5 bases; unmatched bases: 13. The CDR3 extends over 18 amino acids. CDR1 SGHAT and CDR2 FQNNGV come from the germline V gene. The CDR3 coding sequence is TGTGCCAGCAGCTTGACTAGCGGGAGTCCATCGGCGTGGGAGACCCAGTACTTC. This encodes CASSLTSGSPSAWETQYF.

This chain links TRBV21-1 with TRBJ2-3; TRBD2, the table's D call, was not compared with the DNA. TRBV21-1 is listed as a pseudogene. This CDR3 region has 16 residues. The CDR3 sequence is CASPVASGGHPDTQYF. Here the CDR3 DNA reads TGTGCCAGTCCGGTGGCTAGCGGGGGGCACCCAGATACGCAGTATTTT.